This entry describes one T cell receptor (beta chain). The protocol was immunoSEQ multiplex PCR, while the TCRdb copy is restricted to in-frame clones and leaves out a portion. Of 180,000 or so clones listed, roughly 85% are singletons. This sample stems from a study of blood T cell repertoires in COVID-19. The age range of participants was about 18 to 90 years, with residence in under 30 US areas. Recovery among Cohort 3 donors was established by two negative PCRs, clearance, or symptom resolution. Germline V gives CDR1 MNHEY, CDR2 SMNVEV (reference sequence). The CDR3 runs 14 residues. V was pared by 5 bases and J by 1 base, with 9 bases between.

This clonotype was obtained from a man in his forties who had recovered from COVID-19. Source material: PBMCs or T cells enriched from blood (not recorded which). The chain combines TRBV27 with TRBJ1-5; D is uncertain. The CDR3 region has the DNA TGTGCCAGCAGTCCCAAACTAAGCAATCAGCCCCAGCATTTT. This sequence encodes CASSPKLSNQPQHF.